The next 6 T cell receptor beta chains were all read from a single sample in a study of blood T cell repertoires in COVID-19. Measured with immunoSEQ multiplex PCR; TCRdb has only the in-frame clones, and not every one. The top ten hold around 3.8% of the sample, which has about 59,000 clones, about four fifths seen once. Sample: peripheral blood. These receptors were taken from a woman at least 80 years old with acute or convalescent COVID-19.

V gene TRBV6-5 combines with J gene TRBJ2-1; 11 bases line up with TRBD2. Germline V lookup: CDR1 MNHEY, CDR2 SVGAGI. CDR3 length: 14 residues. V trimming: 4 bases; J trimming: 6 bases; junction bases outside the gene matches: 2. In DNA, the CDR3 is TGTGCCAGCAGTTTAGCGGGAGGGTCCAATGAGCAGTTCTTC. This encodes CASSLAGGSNEQFF.

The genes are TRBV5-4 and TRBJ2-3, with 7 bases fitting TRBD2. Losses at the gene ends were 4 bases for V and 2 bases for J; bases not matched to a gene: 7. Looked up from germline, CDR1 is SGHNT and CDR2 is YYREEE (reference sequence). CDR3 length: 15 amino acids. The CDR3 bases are TGTGCCAGCAGCGGGGGGGGGACTATCACAGATACGCAGTATTTT. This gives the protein CASSGGGTITDTQYF.

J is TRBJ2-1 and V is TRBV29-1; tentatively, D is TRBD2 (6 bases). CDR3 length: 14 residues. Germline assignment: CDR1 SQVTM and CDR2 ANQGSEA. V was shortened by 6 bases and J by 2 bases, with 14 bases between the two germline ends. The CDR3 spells CSVETRFPYNEQFF. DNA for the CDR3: TGCAGCGTCGAGACTAGATTCCCCTACAATGAGCAGTTCTTC.

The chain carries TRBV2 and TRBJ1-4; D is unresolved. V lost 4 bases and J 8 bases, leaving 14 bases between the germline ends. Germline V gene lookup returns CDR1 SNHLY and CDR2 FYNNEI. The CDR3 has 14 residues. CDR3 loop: CASSAQTSVEKLFF. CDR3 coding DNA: TGTGCCAGCAGTGCGCAGACTTCGGTCGAAAAACTGTTTTTT. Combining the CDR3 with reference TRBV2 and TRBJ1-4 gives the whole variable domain EPEVTQTPSHQVTQMGQEVILRCVPISNHLYFYWYRQILGQKVEFLVSFYNNEISEKSEIFDDQFSVERPDGSNFTLKIRSTKLEDSAMYFCASSAQTSVEKLFFGSGTQLSVL.

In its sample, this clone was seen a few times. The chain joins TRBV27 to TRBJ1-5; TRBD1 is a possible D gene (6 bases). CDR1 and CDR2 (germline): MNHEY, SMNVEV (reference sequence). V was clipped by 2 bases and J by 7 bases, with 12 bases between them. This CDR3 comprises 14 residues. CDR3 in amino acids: CASSLGRGGQPQHF. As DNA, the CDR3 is TGTGCCAGCAGTTTAGGCAGGGGAGGGCAGCCCCAGCATTTT.

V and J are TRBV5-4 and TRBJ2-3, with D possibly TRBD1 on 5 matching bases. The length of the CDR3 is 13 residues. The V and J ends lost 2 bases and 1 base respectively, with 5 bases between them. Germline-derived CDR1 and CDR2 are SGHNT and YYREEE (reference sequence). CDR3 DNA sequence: TGTGCCAGCAGCTTACAGGGCACAGATACGCAGTATTTT. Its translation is CASSLQGTDTQYF.